The 5 T cell receptor beta chains below were found in one sample sequenced in a study of shared T cell receptors in the human thymus. The table came from immunoSEQ multiplex PCR; TCRdb's copy has only in-frame clones and leaves some out. Among some 720,000 clones listed, roughly 90% were seen once. This sample also appeared in a second study, on human thymus T cells.

The sample taken for sequencing was thymocytes. The receptors shown here come from a boy younger than two with a congenital heart defect.

The J gene is TRBJ2-5, the V gene TRBV5-8; 10 bases agree with TRBD2. With V trimmed by 2 bases and J by 7 bases, 11 bases remained unmatched. Germline CDR1 reads SGHTS; CDR2 reads YDEGEE. The CDR3 consists of 16 residues. This CDR3 reads CASSLGSGRACGTQYF. The CDR3 DNA follows: TGTGCCAGCAGCTTAGGAAGCGGGAGGGCCTGTGGGACCCAGTACTTC.

This chain joins TRBV2 and TRBJ2-7, with D perhaps matching TRBD2 (5 bases). Trimming removed 6 bases at V and 7 bases at J, with 16 bases between. CDR3 size: 13 residues. From germline, CDR1 is SNHLY and CDR2 FYNNEI. The CDR3 region has the DNA TGTGCCAGCAGGGACTCCCCCTTTTCGGAGCAGTACTTC. Protein: CASRDSPFSEQYF.

V gene TRBV12-5 combines with J gene TRBJ1-3; a weak D match, TRBD1 (5 bases). From germline, CDR1 is LGHNT and CDR2 FRNRAP. The CDR3 has 16 amino acids. V lost 3 bases and J 4 bases, leaving 16 bases between the germline ends. CDR3 in DNA: TGTGCTAGTGGTTTCGGGGACTCTGAGGTCGGAAACACCATATATTTT. Amino acid sequence: CASGFGDSEVGNTIYF.

CDR3 DNA sequence: TGTGCCAGTATTCCAGCGGGAGGCACCTACGAGCAGTACTTC. Amino acids: CASIPAGGTYEQYF. The chain links TRBV19 to TRBJ2-7; 9 nucleotides agree with TRBD2. Germline V gene lookup returns CDR1 LNHDA and CDR2 SQIVND (reference sequence). The CDR3 is 14 residues long. Trimming removed 7 bases from V and 2 bases from J; junction bases left unmatched: 6. Supplemented by reference TRBV19 and TRBJ2-7, the full variable domain reads DGGITQSPKYLFRKEGQNVTLSCEQNLNHDAMYWYRQDPGQGLRLIYYSQIVNDFQKGDIAEGYSVSREKKESFPLTVTSAQKNPTAFYLCASIPAGGTYEQYFGPGTRLTVT.

The chain uses TRBV5-4 and TRBJ1-2; 11 bases are shared with TRBD1. The germline gives CDR1 SGHNT, CDR2 YYREEE (reference sequence). The ends lost 6 bases at V and 8 bases at J; junction bases unmatched: 12. The CDR3 runs to 15 residues. The CDR3 sequence is CASTQGQGGYGGYTF. The CDR3 DNA follows: TGTGCCAGCACCCAGGGACAGGGGGGCTATGGAGGCTACACCTTC.